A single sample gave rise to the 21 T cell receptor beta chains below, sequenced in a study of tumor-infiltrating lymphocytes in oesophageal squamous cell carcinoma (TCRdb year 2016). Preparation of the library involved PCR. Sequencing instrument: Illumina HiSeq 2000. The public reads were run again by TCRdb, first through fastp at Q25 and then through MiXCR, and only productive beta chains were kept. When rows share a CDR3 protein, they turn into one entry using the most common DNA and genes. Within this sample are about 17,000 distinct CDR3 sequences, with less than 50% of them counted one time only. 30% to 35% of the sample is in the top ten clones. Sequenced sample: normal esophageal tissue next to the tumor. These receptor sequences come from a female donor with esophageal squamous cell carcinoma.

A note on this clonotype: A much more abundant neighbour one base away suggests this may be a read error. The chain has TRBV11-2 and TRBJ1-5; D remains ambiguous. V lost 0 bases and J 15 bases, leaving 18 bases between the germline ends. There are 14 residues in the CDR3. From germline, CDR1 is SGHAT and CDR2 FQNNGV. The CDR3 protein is CASSLEINTGELHF. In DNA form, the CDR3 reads TGTGCCAGCAGCTTAGAAATTAACACCGGGGAGCTGCATTTT.

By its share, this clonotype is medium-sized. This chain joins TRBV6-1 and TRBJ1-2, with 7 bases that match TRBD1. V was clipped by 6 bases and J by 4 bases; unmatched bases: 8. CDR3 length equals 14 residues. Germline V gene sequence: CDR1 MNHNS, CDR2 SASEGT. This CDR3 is CASRPGQPAYGYTF. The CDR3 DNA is TGTGCCAGCAGACCGGGACAGCCTGCCTATGGCTACACCTTC.

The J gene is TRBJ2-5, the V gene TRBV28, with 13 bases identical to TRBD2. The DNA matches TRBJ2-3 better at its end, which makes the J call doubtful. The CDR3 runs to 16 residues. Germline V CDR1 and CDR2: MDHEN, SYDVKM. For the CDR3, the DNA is TGTGCCAGCAGTCCCCCGACTAGCGGGAGGAGAGGTACGCAGTATTTT. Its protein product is CASSPPTSGRRGTQYF.

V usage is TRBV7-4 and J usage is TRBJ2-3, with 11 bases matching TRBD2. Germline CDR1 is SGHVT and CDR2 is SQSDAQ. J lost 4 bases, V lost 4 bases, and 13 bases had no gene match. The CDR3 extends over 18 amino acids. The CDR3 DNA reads TGTGCCAGCAGCTCCCCTGGGGCCCTAGCGGGAGGTGCAGATACGCAGTATTTT. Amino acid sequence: CASSSPGALAGGADTQYF. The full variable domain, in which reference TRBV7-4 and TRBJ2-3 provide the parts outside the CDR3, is GAGVSQSPRYKVAKRGRDVALRCDSISGHVTLYWYRQTLGQGSEVLTYSQSDAQRDKSGRPSGRFSAERPERSVSTLKIQRTEQGDSAVYLCASSSPGALAGGADTQYFGPGTRLTVL.

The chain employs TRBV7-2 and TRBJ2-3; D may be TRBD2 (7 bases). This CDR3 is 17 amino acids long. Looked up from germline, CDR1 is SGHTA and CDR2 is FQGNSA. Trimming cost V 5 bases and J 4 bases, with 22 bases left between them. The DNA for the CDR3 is TGTGCCAGCAGCCCATTCTTGGGGGGGCCGTTGGCAGATACGCAGTATTTT. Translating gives CASSPFLGGPLADTQYF.

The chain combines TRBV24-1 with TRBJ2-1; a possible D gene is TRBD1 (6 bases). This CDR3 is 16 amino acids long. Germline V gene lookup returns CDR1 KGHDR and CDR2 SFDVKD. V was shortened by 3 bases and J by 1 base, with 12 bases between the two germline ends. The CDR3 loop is CATSDPQGGSYNEQFF. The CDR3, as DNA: TGTGCCACCAGTGATCCCCAAGGGGGATCCTACAATGAGCAGTTCTTC.

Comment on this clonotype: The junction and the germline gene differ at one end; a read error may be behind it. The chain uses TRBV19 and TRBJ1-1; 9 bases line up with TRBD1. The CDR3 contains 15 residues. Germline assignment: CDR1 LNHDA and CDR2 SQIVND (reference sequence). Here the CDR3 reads CTSHTGTGSINEQFF. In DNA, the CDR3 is TGTACCAGTCATACCGGGACAGGGTCAATAAATGAGCAGTTCTTT.

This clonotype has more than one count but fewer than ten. CDR3 nucleotides: TGTGCCAGCAGCTTAGCCTCTCTCGGCGAGCAGTACTTC. The encoded protein is CASSLASLGEQYF. The gene calls are TRBV7-6 and TRBJ2-7, with no clear D. V lost 0 bases to trimming and J lost 6 bases, with 9 bases between them. The CDR3 loop spans 13 amino acids. The germline V gene encodes CDR1 SGHVS and CDR2 FNYEAQ. Together with reference TRBV7-6 and TRBJ2-7, the CDR3 gives the full variable domain: GAGVSQSPRYKVTKRGQDVALRCDPISGHVSLYWYRQALGQGPEFLTYFNYEAQQDKSGLPNDRFSAERPEGSISTLTIQRTEQRDSAMYRCASSLASLGEQYFGPGTRLTVT.

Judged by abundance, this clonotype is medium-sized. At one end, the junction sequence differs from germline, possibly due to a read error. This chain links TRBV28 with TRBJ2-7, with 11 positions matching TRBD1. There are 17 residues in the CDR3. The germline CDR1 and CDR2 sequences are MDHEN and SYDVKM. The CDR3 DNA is TGTGCCAGCAGTTTCCTCGGACAGGGGGCACGCCTTGTCGAGCGGTACTTC. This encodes CASSFLGQGARLVERYF.

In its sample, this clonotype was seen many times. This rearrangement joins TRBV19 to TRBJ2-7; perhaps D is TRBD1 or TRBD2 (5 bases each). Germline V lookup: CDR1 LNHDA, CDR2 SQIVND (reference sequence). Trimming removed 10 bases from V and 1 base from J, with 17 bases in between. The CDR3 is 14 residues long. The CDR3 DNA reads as TGTGCCACCAGACCTGGGGACGCGTCCTACGAGCAGTACTTC. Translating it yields CATRPGDASYEQYF. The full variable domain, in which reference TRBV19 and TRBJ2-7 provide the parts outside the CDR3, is DGGITQSPKYLFRKEGQNVTLSCEQNLNHDAMYWYRQDPGQGLRLIYYSQIVNDFQKGDIAEGYSVSREKKESFPLTVTSAQKNPTAFYLCATRPGDASYEQYFGPGTRLTVT.

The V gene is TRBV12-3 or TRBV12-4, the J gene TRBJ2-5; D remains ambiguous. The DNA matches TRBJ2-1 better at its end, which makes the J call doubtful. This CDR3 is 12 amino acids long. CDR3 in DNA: TGTGCCAGCAGTTTATGGCCTAATGAGCAGTTCTTC. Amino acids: CASSLWPNEQFF.

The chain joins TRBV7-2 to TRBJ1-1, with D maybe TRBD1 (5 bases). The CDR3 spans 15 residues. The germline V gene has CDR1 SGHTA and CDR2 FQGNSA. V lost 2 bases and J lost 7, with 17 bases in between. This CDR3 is CASSLRPGARDEAFF. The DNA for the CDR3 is TGTGCCAGCAGCTTAAGACCCGGGGCCCGTGATGAAGCTTTCTTT.

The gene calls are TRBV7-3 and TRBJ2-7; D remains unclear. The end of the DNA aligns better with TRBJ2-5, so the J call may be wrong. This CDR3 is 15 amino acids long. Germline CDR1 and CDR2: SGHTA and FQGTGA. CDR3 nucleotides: TGTGCCAGCAGCTTATTCGGTGGCTCCCAAGAGACCCAGTACTTC. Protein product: CASSLFGGSQETQYF.

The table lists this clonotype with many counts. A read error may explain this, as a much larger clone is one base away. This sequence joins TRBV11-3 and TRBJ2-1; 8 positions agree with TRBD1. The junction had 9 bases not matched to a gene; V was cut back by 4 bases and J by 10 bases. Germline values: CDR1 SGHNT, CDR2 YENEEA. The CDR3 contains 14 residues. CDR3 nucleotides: TGTGCCAGCAGCTCCGGGACAGGCAACTACGAGCAGTTCTTC. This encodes CASSSGTGNYEQFF. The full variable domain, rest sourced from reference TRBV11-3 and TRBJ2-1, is EAGVVQSPRYKIIEKKQPVAFWCNPISGHNTLYWYLQNLGQGPELLIRYENEEAVDDSQLPKDRFSAERLKGVDSTLKIQPAELGDSAVYLCASSSGTGNYEQFFGPGTRLTVL.

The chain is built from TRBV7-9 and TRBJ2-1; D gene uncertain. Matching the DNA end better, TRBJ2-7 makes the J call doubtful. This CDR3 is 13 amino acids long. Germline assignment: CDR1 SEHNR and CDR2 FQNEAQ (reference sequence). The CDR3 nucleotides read TGTGCCAGCAGCTTACGGGTCCCATACGAGCAGTACTTC. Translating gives CASSLRVPYEQYF.

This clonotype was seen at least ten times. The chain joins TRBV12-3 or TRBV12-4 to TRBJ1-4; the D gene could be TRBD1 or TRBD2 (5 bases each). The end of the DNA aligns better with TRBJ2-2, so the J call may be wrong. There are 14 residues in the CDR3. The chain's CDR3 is CASLRGRNTGELFF. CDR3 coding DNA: TGTGCCAGCCTCCGGGGCAGGAACACCGGGGAGCTGTTTTTT.

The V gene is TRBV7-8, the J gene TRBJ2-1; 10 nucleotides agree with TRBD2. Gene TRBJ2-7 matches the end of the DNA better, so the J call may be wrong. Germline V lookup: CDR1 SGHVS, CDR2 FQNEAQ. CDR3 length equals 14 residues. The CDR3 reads CASSLTAGGREQYF. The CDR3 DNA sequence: TGTGCCAGCAGCTTAACAGCGGGAGGGCGGGAGCAGTACTTC.

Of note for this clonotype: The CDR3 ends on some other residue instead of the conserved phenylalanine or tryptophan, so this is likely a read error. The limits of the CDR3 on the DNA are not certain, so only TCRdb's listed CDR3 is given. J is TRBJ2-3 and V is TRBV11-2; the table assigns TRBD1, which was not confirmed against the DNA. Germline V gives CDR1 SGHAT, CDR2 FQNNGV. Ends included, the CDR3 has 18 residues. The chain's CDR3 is CASSFRQGVSSYEQYFGP.

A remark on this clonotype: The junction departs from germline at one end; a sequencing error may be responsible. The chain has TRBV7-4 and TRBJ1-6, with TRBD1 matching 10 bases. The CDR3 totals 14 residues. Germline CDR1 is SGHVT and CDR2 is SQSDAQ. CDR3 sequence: CASSLLGQGFRYTF. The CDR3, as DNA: TGTGCCAGCAGCTTATTGGGACAGGGGTTCCGCTACACCTTT. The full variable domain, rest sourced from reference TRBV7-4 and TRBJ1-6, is GAGVSQSPRYKVAKRGRDVALRCDSISGHVTLYWYRQTLGQGSEVLTYSQSDAQRDKSGRPSGRFSAERPERSVSTLKIQRTEQGDSAVYLCASSLLGQGFRYTFGNGTRLTVT.

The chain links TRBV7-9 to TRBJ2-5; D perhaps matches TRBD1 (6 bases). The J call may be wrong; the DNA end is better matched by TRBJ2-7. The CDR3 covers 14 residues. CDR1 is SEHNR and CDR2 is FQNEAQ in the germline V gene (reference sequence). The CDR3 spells CASSSTTGPYEQYF. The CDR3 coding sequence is TGTGCCAGCAGCTCAACGACAGGCCCCTACGAGCAGTACTTC.

The CDR3 coding sequence is TGTGCCAGCAGCGTACTCATGGACACAGATACGCAGTATTTT. The encoded protein is CASSVLMDTDTQYF. The chain uses TRBV9 and TRBJ2-3; no firm D call. The CDR3 has 14 amino acids. The germline V gene has CDR1 SGDLS and CDR2 YYNGEE. Trimming cost V 1 base and J 2 bases, with 8 bases left between them.